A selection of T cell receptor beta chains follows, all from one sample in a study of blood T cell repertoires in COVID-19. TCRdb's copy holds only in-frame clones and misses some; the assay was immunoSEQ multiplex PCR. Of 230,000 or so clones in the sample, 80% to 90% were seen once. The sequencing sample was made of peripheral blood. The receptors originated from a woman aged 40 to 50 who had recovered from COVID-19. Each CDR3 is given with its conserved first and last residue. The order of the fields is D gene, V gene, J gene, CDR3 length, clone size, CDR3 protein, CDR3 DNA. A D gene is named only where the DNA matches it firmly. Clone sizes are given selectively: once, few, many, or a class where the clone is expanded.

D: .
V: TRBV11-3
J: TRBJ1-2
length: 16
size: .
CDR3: CASSLDRAPGSYGYTF
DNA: TGTGCCAGCAGCTTAGATCGCGCCCCAGGATCCTATGGCTACACCTTC

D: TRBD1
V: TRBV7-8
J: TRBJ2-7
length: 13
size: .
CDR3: CASSLGQGGSGYF
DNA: TGTGCCAGCAGCTTGGGACAGGGAGGCTCGGGGTACTTC

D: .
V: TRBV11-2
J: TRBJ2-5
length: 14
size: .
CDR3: CASSLGRDAETQYF
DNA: TGTGCCAGCAGCTTAGGTCGTGATGCGGAGACCCAGTACTTC

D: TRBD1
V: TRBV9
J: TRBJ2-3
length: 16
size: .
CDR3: CASSALTGGLADTQYF
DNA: TGTGCCAGCAGCGCCCTTACAGGGGGCCTCGCAGATACGCAGTATTTT

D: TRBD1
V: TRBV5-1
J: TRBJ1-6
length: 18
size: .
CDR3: CASSSETGTGGFNSPLHF
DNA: TGCGCCAGCAGCTCCGAAACCGGGACAGGGGGTTTTAATTCACCCCTCCACTTT

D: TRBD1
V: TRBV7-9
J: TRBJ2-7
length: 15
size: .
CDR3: CASSSGRQGSGEQYF
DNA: TGTGCCAGCAGCTCCGGGCGACAGGGCAGCGGCGAGCAGTACTTC

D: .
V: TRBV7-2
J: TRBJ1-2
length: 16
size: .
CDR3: CASSNLIGQRLYGYTF
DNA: TGTGCCAGCAGCAATTTGATTGGCCAGCGGCTATATGGCTACACCTTC

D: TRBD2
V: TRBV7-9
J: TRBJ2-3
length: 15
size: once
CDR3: CASSDPSTSADTQYF
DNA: TGTGCCAGCAGCGACCCTTCGACTAGCGCAGATACGCAGTATTTT

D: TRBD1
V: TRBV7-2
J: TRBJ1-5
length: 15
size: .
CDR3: CASSPGTGGGQPQHF
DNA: TGTGCCAGCAGCCCCGGGACAGGGGGTGGTCAGCCCCAGCATTTT

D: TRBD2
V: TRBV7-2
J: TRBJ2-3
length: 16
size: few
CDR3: CASSLSLAGEADTQYF
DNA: TGTGCCAGCAGCCTATCACTAGCGGGTGAGGCAGATACGCAGTATTTT

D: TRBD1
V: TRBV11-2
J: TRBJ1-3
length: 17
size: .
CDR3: CASSLGQGASSGNTIYF
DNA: TGTGCCAGCAGCCTGGGACAGGGGGCCAGCTCTGGAAACACCATATATTTT

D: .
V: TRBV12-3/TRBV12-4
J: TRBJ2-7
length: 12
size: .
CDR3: CASRWGVYEQYF
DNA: TGTGCCAGCAGGTGGGGGGTGTACGAGCAGTACTTC

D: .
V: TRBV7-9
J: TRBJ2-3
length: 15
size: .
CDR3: CASSSPNVYTDTQYF
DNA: TGTGCCAGCAGCTCCCCAAATGTCTACACAGATACGCAGTATTTT

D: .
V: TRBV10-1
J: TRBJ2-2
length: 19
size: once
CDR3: CARRGELVGGVTNTGELFF
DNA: TGCGCCCGCAGGGGAGAACTAGTGGGGGGGGTAACTAACACCGGGGAGCTGTTTTTT

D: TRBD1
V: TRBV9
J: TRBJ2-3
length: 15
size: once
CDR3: CASKPGTGLSDTQYF
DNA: TGTGCCAGCAAACCCGGGACAGGGTTGTCAGATACGCAGTATTTT